This T cell receptor beta chain was sequenced for a study of breast tumors, draining lymph nodes, adjacent tissues. TCRdb passed the multiplex PCR reads through MiXCR, listing each CDR3 protein once. The sample holds 150,000 to 250,000 distinct CDR3 sequences; 31% are singletons and the top ten take roughly 4%. This clonotype has ten or more counts. Its antigen is as yet unknown. In germline, CDR1 is SGHRS, CDR2 YFSETQ. This CDR3 is built from 15 residues. The V gene end was trimmed by 2 bases and the J gene end by 4 bases; junction bases not matched to a gene: 6. Samples came from axillary lymph nodes draining the breast cancer. Overall study findings and caveats: The lymph node origin of tumor T cells was framed as consistent with a hypothesis, not demonstrated. Tumors had less TCR diversity than lymph nodes, more than nontumor tissue. Luminal-like breast cancer showed significantly higher tumor–nontumor repertoire similarity than basal-like.

The receptor comes from a female donor with breast cancer. Some clones in this sample may be carry-over from other donors' samples. Material: axillary lymph node tissue. The chain recombines TRBV5-1 with TRBJ2-7; TRBD2 agrees at 10 bases. The CDR3 spells CASSFERGGAYEQYF. CDR3 sequence (DNA): TGCGCCAGCAGCTTCGAGCGGGGGGGCGCATACGAGCAGTACTTC.